This T cell receptor beta chain was profiled in a study of T cell responses to AZD1222 COVID-19 vaccine. The protocol was immunoSEQ multiplex PCR, while the TCRdb copy is restricted to in-frame clones and leaves out a portion. The sample carries 180,000 or so clones, roughly 90% recorded once. CDR3 length: 15 amino acids. The origin of this receptor is an adult who received the AZD1222 COVID-19 vaccine. The chain joins TRBV21-1 to TRBJ2-7; TRBD1 was called by the table and not checked on the DNA. TRBV21-1 is reported as a pseudogene. The material was peripheral blood, obtained 28 days after the second AZD1222 dose. CDR3 sequence (DNA): TGTGCCAGCAGCAATAGTGGGACAGGGCCCTACGAGCAGTACTTC. Protein: CASSNSGTGPYEQYF.